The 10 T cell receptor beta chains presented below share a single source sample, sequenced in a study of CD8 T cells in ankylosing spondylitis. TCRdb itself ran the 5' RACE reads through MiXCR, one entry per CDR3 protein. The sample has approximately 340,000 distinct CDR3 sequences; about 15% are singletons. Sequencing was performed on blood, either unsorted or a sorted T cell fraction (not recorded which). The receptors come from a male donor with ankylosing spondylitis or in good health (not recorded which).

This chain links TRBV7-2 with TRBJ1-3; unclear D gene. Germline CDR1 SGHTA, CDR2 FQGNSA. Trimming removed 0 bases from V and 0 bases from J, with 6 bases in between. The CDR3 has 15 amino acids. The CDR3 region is CASSLAAFSGNTIYF. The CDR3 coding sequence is TGTGCCAGCAGCTTAGCAGCCTTCTCTGGAAACACCATATATTTT.

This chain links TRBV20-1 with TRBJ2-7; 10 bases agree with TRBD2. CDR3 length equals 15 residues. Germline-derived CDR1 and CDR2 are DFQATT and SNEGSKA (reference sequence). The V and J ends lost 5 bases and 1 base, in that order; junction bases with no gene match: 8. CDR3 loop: CSAYLAGVFSYEQYF. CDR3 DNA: TGCAGTGCTTACCTAGCGGGAGTTTTTTCCTACGAGCAGTACTTC.

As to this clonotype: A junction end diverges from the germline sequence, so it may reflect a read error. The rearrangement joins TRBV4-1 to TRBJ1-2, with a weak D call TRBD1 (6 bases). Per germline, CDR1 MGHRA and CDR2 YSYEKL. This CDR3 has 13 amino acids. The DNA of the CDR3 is TGCGCCAGCAGCCAAGATGTACGAGGGGGAGGCGACTTC. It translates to CASSQDVRGGGDF.

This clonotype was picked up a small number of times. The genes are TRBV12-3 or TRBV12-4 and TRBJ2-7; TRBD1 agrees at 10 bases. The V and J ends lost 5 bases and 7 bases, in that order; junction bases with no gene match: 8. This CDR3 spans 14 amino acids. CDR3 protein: CASSARTGGWEQYF. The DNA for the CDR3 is TGTGCCAGCAGTGCACGGACAGGGGGTTGGGAGCAGTACTTC.

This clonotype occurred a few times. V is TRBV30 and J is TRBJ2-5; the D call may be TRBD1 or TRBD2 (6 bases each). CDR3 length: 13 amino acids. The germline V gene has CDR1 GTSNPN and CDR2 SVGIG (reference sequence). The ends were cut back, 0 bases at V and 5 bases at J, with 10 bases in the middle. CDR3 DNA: TGTGCCTGGAGTGTACAAGGGGGGGAGACCCAGTACTTC. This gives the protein CAWSVQGGETQYF.

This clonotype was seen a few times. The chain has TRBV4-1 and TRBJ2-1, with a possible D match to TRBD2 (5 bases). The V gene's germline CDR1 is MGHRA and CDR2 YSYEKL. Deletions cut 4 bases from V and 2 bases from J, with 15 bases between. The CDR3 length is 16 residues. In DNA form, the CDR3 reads TGCGCCAGCAGCCCCCGAGGGAGCGAACCCTACAATGAGCAGTTCTTC. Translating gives CASSPRGSEPYNEQFF.

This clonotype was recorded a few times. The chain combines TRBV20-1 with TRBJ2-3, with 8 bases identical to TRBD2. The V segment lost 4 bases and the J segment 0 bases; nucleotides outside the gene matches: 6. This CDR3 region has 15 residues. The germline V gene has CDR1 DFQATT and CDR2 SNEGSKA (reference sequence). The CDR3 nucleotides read TGCAGTGCTATGGCTAGCGGGTCTAGCACAGATACGCAGTATTTT. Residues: CSAMASGSSTDTQYF.

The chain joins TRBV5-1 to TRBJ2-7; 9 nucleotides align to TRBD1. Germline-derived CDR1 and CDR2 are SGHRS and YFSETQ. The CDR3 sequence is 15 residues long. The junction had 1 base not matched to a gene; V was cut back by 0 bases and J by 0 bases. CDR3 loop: CASSLGTGVSYEQYF. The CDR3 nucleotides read TGCGCCAGCAGCTTGGGGACAGGGGTCTCCTACGAGCAGTACTTC.

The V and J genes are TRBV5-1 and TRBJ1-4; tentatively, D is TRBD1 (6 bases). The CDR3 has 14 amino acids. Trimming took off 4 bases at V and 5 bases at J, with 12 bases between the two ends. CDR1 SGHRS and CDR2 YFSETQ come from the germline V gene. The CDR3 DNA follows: TGCGCCAGCAGCCGGGACACGGGAAATGAAAAACTGTTTTTT. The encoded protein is CASSRDTGNEKLFF.

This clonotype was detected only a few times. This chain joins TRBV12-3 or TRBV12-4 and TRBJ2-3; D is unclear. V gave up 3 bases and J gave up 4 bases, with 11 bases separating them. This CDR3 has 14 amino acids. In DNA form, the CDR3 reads TGTGCCAGCAGTTTTCCTCCGGTTGCAGATACGCAGTATTTT. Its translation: CASSFPPVADTQYF.